The clone carrying this T cell receptor beta chain came up many times. The data are from a study of neurological immune-mediated disorders. Looking at the study overall: 31 of 34 multiple sclerosis patients had relapsing-remitting disease; 3 had secondary progressive.

The unsorted libraries were generated from a total of 2 million PBMCs, which had been stored in RNAlater at -80 C. The cDNA was synthesized by 5'RACE incorporating 10-nucleotide random UMIs. Sequencing of 15-18 subjects in each run yielded over 190 million TCR-beta sequences. TCRdb processed the 5' RACE reads anew with MiXCR; each CDR3 protein has one entry. The sample records 50,000 or so distinct CDR3 sequences, less than 4% being singletons. The V and J ends lost 5 bases and 11 bases, in that order; junction bases with no gene match: 14. In germline, CDR1 is SQVTM, CDR2 ANQGSEA. This CDR3 comprises 13 residues.

The chain is built from TRBV29-1 and TRBJ1-1; 7 bases are a match to TRBD1. The TCR sequence derives from a man between 60 and 75 years old with multiple sclerosis. The sequenced sample was PBMCs. The CDR3 sequence is CSVRRQGALEAFF. CDR3 nucleotide sequence: TGCAGCGTTCGCCGACAGGGAGCCTTAGAGGCTTTCTTT.